The table lists the clone carrying this TCR beta chain with a few counts. In the original processing: Estimates of nucleated cell counts were drawn from the amplification of reference gene primers. Libraries were prepared by immunoSEQ multiplex PCR; TCRdb keeps only in-frame clonotypes and omits some of them. V and J calls and clone size are copied from that table; D and trimming were computed from the DNA. The table includes 220,000 or so clones, less than 90% detected once. Germline V gene sequence: CDR1 SGDLS, CDR2 YYNGEE. The J segment lost 5 bases and the V segment lost 4 bases, leaving 4 bases of the junction unmatched. The CDR3 loop spans 14 amino acids. This sample was included in a study of blood T cell repertoires in COVID-19.

Material: PBMCs or T cells enriched from blood (not recorded which). The chain couples TRBV9 to TRBJ2-1; 9 bases agree with TRBD2. This clonotype was obtained from a woman in her 40s who had recovered from COVID-19. Written as DNA, the CDR3 is TGTGCCAGCAGCCCACGACTAGCGGACAATGAGCAGTTCTTC. Translating it yields CASSPRLADNEQFF.